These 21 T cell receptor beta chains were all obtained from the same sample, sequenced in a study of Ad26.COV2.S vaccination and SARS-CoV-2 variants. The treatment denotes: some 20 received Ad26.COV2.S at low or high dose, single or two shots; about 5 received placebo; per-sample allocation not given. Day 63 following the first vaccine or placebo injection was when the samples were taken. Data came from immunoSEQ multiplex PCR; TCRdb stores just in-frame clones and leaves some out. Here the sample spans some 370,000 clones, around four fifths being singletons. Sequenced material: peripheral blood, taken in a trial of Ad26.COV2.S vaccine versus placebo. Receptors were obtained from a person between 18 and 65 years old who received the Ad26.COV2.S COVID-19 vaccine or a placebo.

CDR3 protein: CASSLNEVPVQYF. CDR3 nucleotide sequence: TGTGCCAGCAGTCTCAATGAGGTCCCGGTGCAGTACTTC. This sequence joins TRBV12-3 or TRBV12-4 and TRBJ2-7; no definite D call. Trimming removed 5 bases from V and 9 bases from J, with 17 bases in between. This CDR3 is built from 13 residues.

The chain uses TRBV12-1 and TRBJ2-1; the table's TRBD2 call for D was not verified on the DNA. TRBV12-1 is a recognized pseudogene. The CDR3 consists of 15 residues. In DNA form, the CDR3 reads TGTGCCAGCGGACTAGGGCGTAGCTCCTACAATGAGCAGTTCTTC. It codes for CASGLGRSSYNEQFF.

This chain's CDR3 is CARSLLIGDYGYTF. DNA for the CDR3: TGTGCCAGAAGCCTCCTTATCGGCGACTATGGCTACACCTTC. The chain uses TRBV5-3 and TRBJ1-2; D is unresolved. TRBV5-3 is identified as an open reading frame with a role that is uncertain. V lost 4 bases, J lost 3 bases, and 13 bases lay in between. The CDR3 contains 14 residues.

Here the CDR3 reads CASSFGQSYGYTF. The CDR3 DNA reads TGTGCCAGCAGTTTCGGACAGAGCTATGGCTACACCTTC. V and J are TRBV12-3 or TRBV12-4 and TRBJ1-2, with D tentatively TRBD1 (6 bases). The CDR3 loop spans 13 amino acids. Between the trimmed V and J ends, which lost 3 bases and 4 bases, there was a span of 9 bases.

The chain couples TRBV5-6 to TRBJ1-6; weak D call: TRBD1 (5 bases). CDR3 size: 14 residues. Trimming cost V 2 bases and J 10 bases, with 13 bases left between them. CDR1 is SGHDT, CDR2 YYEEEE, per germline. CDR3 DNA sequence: TGTGCCAGCAGCTTTCGGGGGTTGGGGTCACCCCTCCACTTT. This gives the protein CASSFRGLGSPLHF.

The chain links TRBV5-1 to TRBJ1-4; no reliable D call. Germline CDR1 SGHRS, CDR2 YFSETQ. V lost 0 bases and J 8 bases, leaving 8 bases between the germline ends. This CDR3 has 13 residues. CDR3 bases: TGCGCCAGCAGCTTGGTTGGAGGGGAAAAACTGTTTTTT. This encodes CASSLVGGEKLFF.

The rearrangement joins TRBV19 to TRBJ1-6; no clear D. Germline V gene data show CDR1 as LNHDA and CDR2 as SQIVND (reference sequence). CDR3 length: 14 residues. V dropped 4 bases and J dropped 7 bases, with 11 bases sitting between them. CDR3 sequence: CASSTGRPNSPLHF. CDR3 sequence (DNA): TGTGCCAGTAGTACCGGACGGCCCAATTCACCCCTCCACTTT.

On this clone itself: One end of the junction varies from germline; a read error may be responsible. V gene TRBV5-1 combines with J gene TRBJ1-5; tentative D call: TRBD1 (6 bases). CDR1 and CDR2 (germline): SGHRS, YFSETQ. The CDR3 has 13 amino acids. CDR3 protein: CARSGEGGQPQHF. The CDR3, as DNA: TGCGCCCGCAGCGGGGAGGGGGGTCAGCCCCAGCATTTT.

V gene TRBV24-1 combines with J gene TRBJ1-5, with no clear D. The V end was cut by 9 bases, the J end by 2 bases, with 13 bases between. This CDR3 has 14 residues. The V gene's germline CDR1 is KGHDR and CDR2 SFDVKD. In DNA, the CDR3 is TGTGCCACCGGCGGGAGGCTTGGCAATCAGCCCCAGCATTTT. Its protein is CATGGRLGNQPQHF.

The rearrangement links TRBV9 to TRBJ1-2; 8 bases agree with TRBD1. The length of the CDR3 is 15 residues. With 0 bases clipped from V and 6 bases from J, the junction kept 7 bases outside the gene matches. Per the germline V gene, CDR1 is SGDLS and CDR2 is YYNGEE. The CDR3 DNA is TGTGCCAGCAGCGTAGCTCCGGGACAGGCTGATGGCTACACCTTC. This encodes CASSVAPGQADGYTF.

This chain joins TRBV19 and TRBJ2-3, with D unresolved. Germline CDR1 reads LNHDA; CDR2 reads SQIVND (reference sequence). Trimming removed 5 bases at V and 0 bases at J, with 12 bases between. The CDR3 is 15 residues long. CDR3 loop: CASSVRAFSTDTQYF. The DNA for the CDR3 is TGTGCCAGTAGTGTCCGGGCCTTTAGCACAGATACGCAGTATTTT.

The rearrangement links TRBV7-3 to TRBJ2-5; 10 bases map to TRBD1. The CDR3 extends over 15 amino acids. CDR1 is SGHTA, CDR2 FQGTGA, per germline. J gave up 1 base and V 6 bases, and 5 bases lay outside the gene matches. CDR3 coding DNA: TGTGCCAGCAGTCCCGGGACAGGGGCCCAAGAGACCCAGTACTTC. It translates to CASSPGTGAQETQYF. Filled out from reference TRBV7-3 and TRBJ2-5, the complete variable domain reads GAGVSQTPSNKVTEKGKYVELRCDPISGHTALYWYRQSLGQGPEFLIYFQGTGAADDSGLPNDRFFAVRPEGSVSTLKIQRTERGDSAVYLCASSPGTGAQETQYFGPGTRLLVL.

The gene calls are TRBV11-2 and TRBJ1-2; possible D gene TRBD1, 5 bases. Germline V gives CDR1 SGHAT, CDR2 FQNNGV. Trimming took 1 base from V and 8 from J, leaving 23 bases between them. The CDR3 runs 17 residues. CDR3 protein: CASSLATSSGSEGGYTF. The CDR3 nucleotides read TGTGCCAGCAGCTTAGCAACATCGTCGGGGTCCGAGGGGGGCTACACCTTC. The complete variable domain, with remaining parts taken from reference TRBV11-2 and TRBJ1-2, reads EAGVAQSPRYKIIEKRQSVAFWCNPISGHATLYWYQQILGQGPKLLIQFQNNGVVDDSQLPKDRFSAERLKGVDSTLKIQPAKLEDSAVYLCASSLATSSGSEGGYTFGSGTRLTVV.

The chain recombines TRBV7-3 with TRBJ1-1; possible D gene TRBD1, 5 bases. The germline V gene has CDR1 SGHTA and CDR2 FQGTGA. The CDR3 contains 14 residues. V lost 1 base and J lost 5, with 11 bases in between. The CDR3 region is CASSLMGGDTEAFF. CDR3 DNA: TGTGCCAGCAGCTTAATGGGGGGAGATACTGAAGCTTTCTTT. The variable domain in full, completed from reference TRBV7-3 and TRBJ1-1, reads GAGVSQTPSNKVTEKGKYVELRCDPISGHTALYWYRQSLGQGPEFLIYFQGTGAADDSGLPNDRFFAVRPEGSVSTLKIQRTERGDSAVYLCASSLMGGDTEAFFGQGTRLTVV.

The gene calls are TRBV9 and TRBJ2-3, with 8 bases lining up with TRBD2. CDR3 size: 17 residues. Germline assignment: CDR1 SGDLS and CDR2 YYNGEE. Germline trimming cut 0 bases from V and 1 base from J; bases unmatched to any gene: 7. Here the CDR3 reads CASSVASNSGGTDTQYF. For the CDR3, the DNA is TGTGCCAGCAGCGTAGCTAGTAATAGCGGGGGCACAGATACGCAGTATTTT.

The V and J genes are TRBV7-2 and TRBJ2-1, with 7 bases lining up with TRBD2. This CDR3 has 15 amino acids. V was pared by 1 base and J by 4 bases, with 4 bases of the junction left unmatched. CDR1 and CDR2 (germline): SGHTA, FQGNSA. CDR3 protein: CASSLGGSGYNEQFF. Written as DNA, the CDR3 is TGTGCCAGCAGCTTAGGAGGTAGCGGGTACAATGAGCAGTTCTTC. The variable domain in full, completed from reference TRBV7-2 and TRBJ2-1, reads GAGVSQSPSNKVTEKGKDVELRCDPISGHTALYWYRQSLGQGLEFLIYFQGNSAPDKSGLPSDRFSAERTGGSVSTLTIQRTQQEDSAVYLCASSLGGSGYNEQFFGPGTRLTVL.

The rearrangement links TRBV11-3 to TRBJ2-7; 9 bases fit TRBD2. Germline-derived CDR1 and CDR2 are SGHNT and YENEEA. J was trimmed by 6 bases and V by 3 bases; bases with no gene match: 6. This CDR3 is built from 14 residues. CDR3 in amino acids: CASSFSGGVGEQYF. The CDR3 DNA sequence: TGTGCCAGCAGCTTTAGCGGGGGCGTCGGCGAGCAGTACTTC.

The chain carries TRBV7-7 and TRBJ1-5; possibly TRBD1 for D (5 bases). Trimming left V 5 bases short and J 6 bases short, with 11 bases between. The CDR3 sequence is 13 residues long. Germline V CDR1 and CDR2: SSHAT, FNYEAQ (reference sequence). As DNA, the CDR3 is TGTGCCAGCAGCAGAGACAGAGGTCAGCCCCAGCATTTT. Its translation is CASSRDRGQPQHF.

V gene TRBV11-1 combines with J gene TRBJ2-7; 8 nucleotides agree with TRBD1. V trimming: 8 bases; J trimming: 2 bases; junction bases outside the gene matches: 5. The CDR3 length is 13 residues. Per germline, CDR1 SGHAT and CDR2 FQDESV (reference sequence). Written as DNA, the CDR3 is TGTGCCAGCGCGGGACAGGAGACCTACGAGCAGTACTTC. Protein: CASAGQETYEQYF.

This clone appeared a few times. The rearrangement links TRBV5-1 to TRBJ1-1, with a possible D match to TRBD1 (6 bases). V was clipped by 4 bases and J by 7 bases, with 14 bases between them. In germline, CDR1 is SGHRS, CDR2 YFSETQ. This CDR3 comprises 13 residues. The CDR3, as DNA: TGCGCCAGCAGCCCCAGGGGCGCGGGTGAAGCTTTCTTT. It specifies CASSPRGAGEAFF.

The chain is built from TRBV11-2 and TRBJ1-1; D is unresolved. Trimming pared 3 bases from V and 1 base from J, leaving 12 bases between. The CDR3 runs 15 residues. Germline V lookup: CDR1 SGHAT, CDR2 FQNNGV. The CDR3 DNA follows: TGTGCCAGCAGCTTTCTGGTAGGAGGGAACACTGAAGCTTTCTTT. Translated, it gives CASSFLVGGNTEAFF.